This T cell receptor (beta chain) originates from a study of OX40 agonist ivuxolimab in advanced cancers. Study background: It was ivuxolimab, an agonistic anti-OX40 (CD134) antibody, that patients were treated with. Among those enrolled, mean age was around 55 years (range about 23 to 85) and 75% to 90% were male. Regarding the study as a whole: Also showing low normalized T-cell clonal expansion were some of the nonresponders. Individuals who were partial responders at 0.1-3.0 mg/kg had clonal expansion that ranked among the lowest.

The data were produced by immunoSEQ multiplex PCR, yet TCRdb's version contains in-frame clones alone and is incomplete. The profile shows around 60,000 clones, about nine tenths of them singletons. Trimming shortened V by 2 bases and J by 4 bases, and 9 bases separated the two germline ends. CDR1 is SGHRS, CDR2 YFSETQ, per germline. CDR3 length: 14 residues. With respect to this clone: The antigen is not known.

The sequence derives from an adult with an advanced solid tumor such as melanoma, head and neck, liver or kidney cancer. The V gene is TRBV5-1, the J gene TRBJ2-2; the D gene is possibly TRBD2 (6 bases). Material: CD4+ or CD8+ T cells sorted from blood, obtained in a trial of the OX40 agonist ivuxolimab. DNA of the CDR3: TGCGCCAGCAGCTTATCTAGCGTCACCGGGGAGCTGTTTTTT. Residues: CASSLSSVTGELFF.